This T cell receptor beta chain is drawn from a study of CD8+CD57+ T cells in acquired aplastic anemia. Study overall: DNA per sorted CD4+ or CD8+ sample ranged about 0.18 to 30 ug, averaging about 3.4 ug.

The TCR beta profiling, which covered VDJ combination and CDR3 sequence, was carried out using genomic DNA as the template. One entry per CDR3 protein results from TCRdb running MiXCR on the reads. This sample has roughly 220,000 distinct CDR3 sequences, with roughly two thirds found just once. Individuals selected for sequencing had exhibited CD8+CD57+ cell expansion on flow cytometry. CDR3 length: 16 amino acids. J gave up 2 bases and V 8 bases, and 10 bases lay outside the gene matches. The germline gives CDR1 SEHNR, CDR2 FQNEAQ (reference sequence). General study points: Sharing between patients and controls was observed for some 27 CD8+ CDR3 sequences. Levels of CD8+ Simpson's diversity were not significantly distinct in patients versus controls.

As to this clonotype: Antigen unknown.

This clonotype originated in a human donor with aplastic anemia. The V call is TRBV7-9, the J call TRBJ2-2, with 8 bases identical to TRBD1. Sequenced input: sorted CD4+, CD8+, or CD8+CD57+ T cells (not recorded which) from PBMCs. CDR3 residues: CASFRGPERNTGELFF. As DNA, the CDR3 is TGTGCCAGCTTCAGGGGGCCCGAAAGAAACACCGGGGAGCTGTTTTTT.